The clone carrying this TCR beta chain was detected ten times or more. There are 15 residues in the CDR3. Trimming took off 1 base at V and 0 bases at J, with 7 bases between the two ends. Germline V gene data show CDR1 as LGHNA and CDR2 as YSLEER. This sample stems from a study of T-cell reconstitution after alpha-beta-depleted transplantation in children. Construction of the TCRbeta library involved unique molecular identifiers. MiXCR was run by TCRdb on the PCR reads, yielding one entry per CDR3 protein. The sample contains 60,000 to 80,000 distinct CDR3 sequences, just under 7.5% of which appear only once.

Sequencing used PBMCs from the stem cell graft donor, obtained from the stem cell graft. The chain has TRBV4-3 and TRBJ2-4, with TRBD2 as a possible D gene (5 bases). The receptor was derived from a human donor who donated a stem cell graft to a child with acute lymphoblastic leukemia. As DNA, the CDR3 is TGCGCCAGCAGCCAAGTTGCGGGAGCCAAAAACATTCAGTACTTC. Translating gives CASSQVAGAKNIQYF.